This TCR beta chain emerged from a study of T-cell reconstitution after alpha-beta-depleted transplantation in children. Whole-study findings and limits: It was surviving recipient T cells and thymic progenitors that gave some patients high TCRbeta diversity at day 60. Two months or so post-transplant, alpha-beta T cells reportedly derived from several hundred expanded graft clones. T-cell counts and diversity at one year following transplant were attributed mainly to newly produced T cells.

Preparation of the TCRbeta library was carried out with unique molecular identifiers. TCRdb independently ran MiXCR on the PCR reads; one entry per CDR3 protein. The table includes 500,000 to 600,000 distinct CDR3 sequences, roughly 27% detected once. Notes on this clonotype: Its matching antigen is unknown.

This TCR came from a boy less than two years old with Wiskott-Aldrich syndrome, due to receive a stem cell transplant. Sequencing used PBMCs, obtained before TCRalphabeta/CD19-depleted stem cell transplant.

CDR3 amino acids: CSVRTGSGNQPQHF. CDR3 DNA sequence: TGCAGCGTTCGGACAGGGTCTGGCAATCAGCCCCAGCATTTT. This chain uses TRBV29-1 with TRBJ1-5; 8 bases fit TRBD1. Losses at the gene ends were 5 bases for V and 2 bases for J; bases not matched to a gene: 5. Germline values: CDR1 SQVTM, CDR2 ANQGSEA. The CDR3 is 14 amino acids.